The 27 T cell receptor beta chains reported below all come from one sample, sequenced in a study of T cells in localized non-small cell lung cancer. The protocol was immunoSEQ multiplex PCR, while the TCRdb copy is restricted to in-frame clones and leaves out a portion. The table includes about 35,000 clones, around 90% detected once. The specimen comprised peripheral blood, sampled before any cancer treatment. The receptor source for this set is a man aged 35 to 69 with stage I lung adenocarcinoma.

The gene calls are TRBV5-1 and TRBJ1-4, with 7 bases that match TRBD1. The CDR3 runs 16 residues. The J segment lost 7 bases and the V segment lost 6 bases, leaving 15 bases of the junction unmatched. Germline V gives CDR1 SGHRS, CDR2 YFSETQ. CDR3 in amino acids: CASTLQGGGVSEKLFF. As DNA, the CDR3 is TGCGCCAGCACCCTCCAGGGGGGGGGCGTTAGTGAAAAACTGTTTTTT.

This chain joins TRBV5-1 and TRBJ2-1; D is possibly TRBD1 or TRBD2 (5 bases each). The germline V gene has CDR1 SGHRS and CDR2 YFSETQ. This CDR3 is 17 amino acids long. V lost 0 bases and J lost 6, with 19 bases in between. CDR3 sequence reads: CASSLAGLGTGGNEQFF. The CDR3 DNA follows: TGCGCCAGCAGCTTGGCAGGATTGGGCACTGGGGGCAATGAGCAGTTCTTC.

This chain's CDR3 is CASSHRTSRDIQYF. CDR3 nucleotides: TGTGCCAGCAGCCACAGGACTAGTCGGGACATTCAGTACTTC. The chain recombines TRBV5-5 with TRBJ2-4; 7 bases map to TRBD2. The CDR3 is 14 residues long. The germline CDR1 and CDR2 sequences are SGHKS and YYEKEE (reference sequence). V trimming: 4 bases; J trimming: 8 bases; junction bases outside the gene matches: 9.

The chain employs TRBV5-4 and TRBJ1-5, with no clear D. Germline V lookup: CDR1 SGHNT, CDR2 YYREEE (reference sequence). The CDR3 length is 17 residues. V was shortened by 2 bases and J by 5 bases, with 20 bases between the two germline ends. CDR3 nucleotide sequence: TGTGCCAGCAGCTTCGCACAGCCAGTCCCGGTGGATCAGCCCCAGCATTTT. It encodes CASSFAQPVPVDQPQHF.

This clone is a singleton in its sample. The CDR3 DNA is TGTGCTTGCAGGGGGGAACGAGCTTTCTTT. This encodes CACRGERAFF. The chain combines TRBV7-9 with TRBJ1-1; TRBD1 matches 7 bases. Germline CDR1 reads SEHNR; CDR2 reads FQNEAQ (reference sequence). The CDR3 runs to 10 residues.

The J gene is TRBJ1-1, the V gene TRBV5-1; 11 bases are shared with TRBD1. V lost 3 bases and J lost 0; bases outside the gene matches: 1. The CDR3 consists of 15 residues. Germline CDR1 and CDR2: SGHRS and YFSETQ. This chain's CDR3 is CASSWTGGMNTEAFF. The CDR3 DNA follows: TGCGCCAGCAGCTGGACAGGGGGCATGAACACTGAAGCTTTCTTT. Full variable domain (remainder filled in from reference TRBV5-1 and TRBJ1-1): KAGVTQTPRYLIKTRGQQVTLSCSPISGHRSVSWYQQTPGQGLQFLFEYFSETQRNKGNFPGRFSGRQFSNSRSEMNVSTLELGDSALYLCASSWTGGMNTEAFFGQGTRLTVV.

The V and J genes are TRBV10-3 and TRBJ2-7; 7 bases are a match to TRBD1. Germline V gives CDR1 ENHRY, CDR2 SYGVKD. The CDR3 spans 14 residues. V shed 8 bases, J shed 2 bases, and the junction held 9 bases outside the gene matches. DNA for the CDR3: TGTGCCATCTCCTCGCGACAGGGAGCCTACGAGCAGTACTTC. Translated: CAISSRQGAYEQYF.

The chain uses TRBV27 and TRBJ1-5, with a weak D call TRBD1 (5 bases). This CDR3 spans 13 amino acids. The V gene lost 8 bases and the J gene lost 4 bases, with 12 bases spanning the gap. Per germline, CDR1 MNHEY and CDR2 SMNVEV (reference sequence). CDR3: CASSPRENQPQHF. Here the CDR3 DNA reads TGTGCCAGCTCCCCCAGGGAAAATCAGCCCCAGCATTTT.

The J gene is TRBJ2-3, the V gene TRBV19, with 7 bases matching TRBD2. Germline CDR1 is LNHDA and CDR2 is SQIVND (reference sequence). The CDR3 runs to 16 residues. The junction had 10 bases not matched to a gene; V was cut back by 3 bases and J by 4 bases. DNA of the CDR3: TGTGCCAGTAGTATTTTTTGGGGGGGAAGGGCAGATACGCAGTATTTT. This codes for CASSIFWGGRADTQYF.

This chain joins TRBV4-1 and TRBJ1-5; D is unresolved. This CDR3 contains 17 residues. Germline V CDR1 and CDR2: MGHRA, YSYEKL. V shed 2 bases and J shed 4 bases, with 18 bases lying between them. CDR3 DNA: TGCGCCAGCAGCCAACACGGTATTACATTGGGAAATCAGCCCCAGCATTTT. Protein: CASSQHGITLGNQPQHF.

The chain recombines TRBV5-6 with TRBJ2-7; D may be TRBD1 (6 bases). CDR3 length equals 17 residues. V gave up 4 bases and J gave up 0 bases, with 20 bases separating them. Looked up from germline, CDR1 is SGHDT and CDR2 is YYEEEE. Here the CDR3 DNA reads TGTGCCAGCAGCCCTCCTCCGGGACAAATCGACTCCTACGAGCAGTACTTC. Translation: CASSPPPGQIDSYEQYF.

This clone was detected a few times. This chain connects TRBV10-2 to TRBJ1-6; tentatively, D is TRBD1 (6 bases). The CDR3 contains 13 residues. The V end was cut by 6 bases, the J end by 8 bases, with 11 bases between. CDR1 is WSHSY, CDR2 SAAADI, per germline. Here the CDR3 reads CASRETGDSPLHF. The CDR3 bases are TGCGCCAGCAGAGAGACAGGAGATTCACCCCTCCACTTT.

The chain carries TRBV7-2 and TRBJ1-5, with D hard to call. CDR1 and CDR2 from the germline V gene are SGHTA and FQGNSA. The CDR3 spans 12 residues. V was shortened by 5 bases and J by 4 bases, with 6 bases between the two germline ends. The CDR3 reads CASSRRNQPQHF. The CDR3 region has the DNA TGTGCCAGCAGCCGCCGAAATCAGCCCCAGCATTTT. Supplemented by reference TRBV7-2 and TRBJ1-5, the full variable domain reads GAGVSQSPSNKVTEKGKDVELRCDPISGHTALYWYRQSLGQGLEFLIYFQGNSAPDKSGLPSDRFSAERTGGSVSTLTIQRTQQEDSAVYLCASSRRNQPQHFGDGTRLSIL.

The J gene is TRBJ1-3, the V gene TRBV27; weak D call: TRBD1 (6 bases). This CDR3 is built from 17 residues. The ends were cut back, 7 bases at V and 0 bases at J, with 19 bases in the middle. Germline values: CDR1 MNHEY, CDR2 SMNVEV (reference sequence). The DNA of the CDR3 is TGTGCCAGCACCCAGAGTGGGGGGCCCCTCTCTGGAAACACCATATATTTT. This translates into CASTQSGGPLSGNTIYF.

In this sample, this clone turned up once. This chain joins TRBV5-5 and TRBJ1-2, with TRBD1 matching over 10 bases. The V and J ends lost 1 base and 8 bases, in that order; junction bases with no gene match: 8. This CDR3 has 15 residues. Germline-derived CDR1 and CDR2 are SGHKS and YYEKEE (reference sequence). The CDR3, as DNA: TGTGCCAGCAGCTTGCCGGGACAGGGGACCTACGGCTACACCTTC. This codes for CASSLPGQGTYGYTF.

In this sample, this clone turned up a few times. V is TRBV19 and J is TRBJ1-1; possibly TRBD1 for D (6 bases). Trimming left V 6 bases short and J 6 bases short, with 17 bases between. The CDR3 runs to 14 residues. Germline V gives CDR1 LNHDA, CDR2 SQIVND (reference sequence). Here the CDR3 reads CASSHRQESSEAFF. CDR3 DNA sequence: TGTGCCAGTAGCCATAGACAGGAGTCTTCTGAAGCTTTCTTT.

The chain combines TRBV6-1 with TRBJ1-3, with D unclear. The CDR3 extends over 11 amino acids. Germline CDR1 and CDR2: MNHNS and SASEGT. V shed 10 bases and J shed 4 bases, with 8 bases lying between them. This CDR3 is CANGLGNTIYF. The CDR3 coding sequence is TGTGCCAATGGTTTGGGAAACACCATATATTTT.

The chain employs TRBV18 and TRBJ1-1; D is perhaps TRBD1 (6 bases). Germline CDR1 reads KGHSH; CDR2 reads LQKENI. Trimming stripped 5 bases from V and 11 bases from J, with 12 bases between. The CDR3 loop spans 11 amino acids. As DNA, the CDR3 is TGTGCCAGCTCATTCTCAGGGGACGCTTTCTTT. Protein: CASSFSGDAFF.

This chain connects TRBV4-1 to TRBJ2-3; TRBD1 aligns across 9 bases. This CDR3 contains 16 residues. CDR1 and CDR2 from the germline V gene are MGHRA and YSYEKL. Losses at the gene ends were 1 base for V and 0 bases for J; bases not matched to a gene: 2. The CDR3 loop is CASSQGTGVSTDTQYF. In DNA, the CDR3 is TGCGCCAGCAGCCAAGGGACAGGGGTTAGCACAGATACGCAGTATTTT.

V is TRBV27 and J is TRBJ1-4; unclear D gene. V lost 0 bases to trimming and J lost 8 bases, with 10 bases between them. This CDR3 has 14 residues. CDR1 is MNHEY and CDR2 is SMNVEV in the germline V gene (reference sequence). CDR3 sequence reads: CASSLSVTSEKLFF. The CDR3 coding sequence is TGTGCCAGCAGTTTATCGGTGACATCAGAAAAACTGTTTTTT.

This sequence joins TRBV30 and TRBJ2-1, with TRBD1 matching 7 bases. Germline-derived CDR1 and CDR2 are GTSNPN and SVGIG (reference sequence). Trimming removed 3 bases from V and 2 bases from J; junction bases left unmatched: 7. The CDR3 extends over 15 amino acids. CDR3 loop: CAWRARDRPYNEQFF. The CDR3 nucleotides are TGTGCCTGGAGGGCCCGGGACAGACCCTACAATGAGCAGTTCTTC.

The chain is built from TRBV20-1 and TRBJ2-1, with D possibly matching TRBD1 (7 bases). V gave up 1 base and J gave up 12 bases, with 10 bases separating them. The CDR3 runs 11 residues. From germline, CDR1 is DFQATT and CDR2 SNEGSKA (reference sequence). CDR3 region: CSARGGDRQFF. The CDR3 bases are TGCAGTGCTAGAGGGGGGGACAGGCAGTTCTTC.

V gene TRBV4-1 combines with J gene TRBJ2-3; 7 positions agree with TRBD2. V trimming: 0 bases; J trimming: 3 bases; junction bases outside the gene matches: 9. The CDR3 loop spans 17 amino acids. Germline V CDR1 and CDR2: MGHRA, YSYEKL. The CDR3 bases are TGCGCCAGCAGCCAAGATCTCGCCGGGGGAGGGACAGATACGCAGTATTTT. Its translation is CASSQDLAGGGTDTQYF.

The genes are TRBV5-1 and TRBJ1-1, with D possibly matching TRBD1 (5 bases). CDR3 length: 13 residues. Germline V gene data show CDR1 as SGHRS and CDR2 as YFSETQ. With 4 bases removed from V and 0 bases from J, the gap between germline ends came to 7 bases. Here the CDR3 DNA reads TGCGCCAGCAGCACGGACATGAACACTGAAGCTTTCTTT. Translation: CASSTDMNTEAFF.

V is TRBV12-5 and J is TRBJ2-3; no reliable D call. Trimming pared 4 bases from V and 5 bases from J, leaving 4 bases between. The V gene's germline CDR1 is LGHNT and CDR2 FRNRAP. This CDR3 is built from 11 residues. The CDR3, as DNA: TGTGCTAGTGGTTCGGTAGATACGCAGTATTTT. Translating gives CASGSVDTQYF.

V is TRBV30 and J is TRBJ2-6; 7 positions match TRBD1. V lost 3 bases, J lost 2 bases, and 4 bases stayed unmatched. CDR3 length: 15 amino acids. Per the germline V gene, CDR1 is GTSNPN and CDR2 is SVGIG (reference sequence). The CDR3 is CAWRKQGAGANVLTF. CDR3 nucleotide sequence: TGTGCCTGGAGGAAGCAGGGGGCTGGGGCCAACGTCCTGACTTTC.

This rearrangement joins TRBV18 to TRBJ1-6, with 9 bases lining up with TRBD1. The germline V gene has CDR1 KGHSH and CDR2 LQKENI. This CDR3 is 17 amino acids long. The junction had 7 bases not matched to a gene; V was cut back by 3 bases and J by 4 bases. As DNA, the CDR3 is TGTGCCAGCTCACCTCGGGGACAGGGACCTTATAATTCACCCCTCCACTTT. Translated: CASSPRGQGPYNSPLHF.